Listed here is a single T cell receptor (beta chain). The data are from a study of blood T cell repertoires in COVID-19. Repertoires were generated with immunoSEQ multiplex PCR, while TCRdb's copy carries only in-frame clones and drops some. The sample records about 140,000 clones, about 80% being singletons. The CDR3 covers 15 residues. V lost 4 bases to trimming and J lost 5 bases; unmatched junction nucleotides: 4. Germline values: CDR1 SGHRS, CDR2 YFSETQ. The V and J genes are TRBV5-1 and TRBJ1-6; 9 positions agree with TRBD1. The sequence derives from a man between 50 and 59 years old with acute or convalescent COVID-19. The sequenced sample was peripheral blood. CDR3 sequence: CASSDGQGHNSPLHF. The CDR3 DNA follows: TGCGCCAGCAGCGACGGACAGGGGCATAATTCACCCCTCCACTTT.